These 2 T cell receptor beta chains originate from one sample sequenced in a study of blood T cell repertoires in COVID-19. This table comes from immunoSEQ multiplex PCR, and its TCRdb copy is limited to in-frame clones, with some not included. The table records around 50,000 clones, approximately 80% of them present only once. The specimen was peripheral blood. All receptors derive from a middle-aged man with acute or convalescent COVID-19.

The chain is built from TRBV5-6 and TRBJ2-6; perhaps TRBD2 as D (5 bases). The CDR3 spans 17 residues. Trimming removed 0 bases at V and 1 base at J, with 11 bases between. Germline V gives CDR1 SGHDT, CDR2 YYEEEE. CDR3 nucleotide sequence: TGTGCCAGCAGCTTGGTCTTGGGCGGGTCTGGGGCCAACGTCCTGACTTTC. This codes for CASSLVLGGSGANVLTF.

The V and J genes are TRBV6-2 or TRBV6-3 and TRBJ1-2; tentatively, D is TRBD1 (5 bases). In germline, CDR1 is MNHEY, CDR2 SVGEGT. This CDR3 is 16 amino acids long. V was trimmed by 0 bases and J by 7 bases, leaving 18 bases between them. The CDR3 sequence is CASSYSSQGRSSGYTF. CDR3 bases: TGTGCCAGCAGTTACTCGAGTCAGGGAAGGAGTTCTGGCTACACCTTC.